The source of this T cell receptor (beta chain) is a study of cytomegalovirus exposure and HLA in healthy donors. Study overall: Unique TCR beta sequences numbering about 100 million came from 150 million to 200 million T cells in an earlier analysis. Study-wide points: Highest at DRB1 and lowest at HLA-C, TCR association rates differed among HLA loci in a later analysis. Per a later analysis, 15,000 to 20,000 TCR beta sequences showed association with HLA alleles at 0.05 false discovery rate.

The CDR3 totals 11 residues. Germline V gene data show CDR1 as MDHEN and CDR2 as SYDVKM. Trimming removed 6 bases at V and 8 bases at J, with 7 bases between. Primers for the PCR totalled 60 Vbeta and 13 Jbeta. Profiling relied on immunoSEQ multiplex PCR, and the TCRdb table lists in-frame clones only, not all of them. Its table records about 130,000 clones. Regarding this clone: What it recognizes is unknown.

The clonotype was recovered from a woman aged 35 to 49 in good health and CMV-seropositive. Sequenced material: PBMCs. The rearrangement joins TRBV28 to TRBJ2-2; D possibly corresponds to TRBD1 (6 bases). The CDR3 DNA reads TGTGCCAGCAGGGGGACAGGGGAGCTGTTTTTT. It codes for CASRGTGELFF.